This T cell receptor (beta chain) appears in the sequencing data of a study of blood T cell repertoires in COVID-19. Overall study context: Both acute and convalescent COVID-19 samples were obtained from the United States, Italy and Spain. Sources were T cells, B-cell-depleted T cells, or PBMCs; the material itself was cDNA or gDNA.

Those enrolled in Seattle joined during active infection and were followed longitudinally afterward. Generated by immunoSEQ multiplex PCR, the TCRdb table keeps only in-frame clones and is missing some. The table lists 150,000 to 200,000 clones, more than 85% of them singletons. The origin of this receptor is a woman aged 55 to 70 with COVID-19, enrolled during active disease. The source material was peripheral blood.

CDR3 sequence (DNA): TGTGCCAGCAGTCGCCCCGGGACTAGGTCGTCGAATGAGCAGTTCTTC. Its translation: CASSRPGTRSSNEQFF. The chain employs TRBV6-2 or TRBV6-3 and TRBJ2-1; TRBD2 matches at 8 bases. From germline, CDR1 is MNHEY and CDR2 SVGEGT. The CDR3 totals 16 residues. V lost 5 bases and J lost 7; bases outside the gene matches: 13.